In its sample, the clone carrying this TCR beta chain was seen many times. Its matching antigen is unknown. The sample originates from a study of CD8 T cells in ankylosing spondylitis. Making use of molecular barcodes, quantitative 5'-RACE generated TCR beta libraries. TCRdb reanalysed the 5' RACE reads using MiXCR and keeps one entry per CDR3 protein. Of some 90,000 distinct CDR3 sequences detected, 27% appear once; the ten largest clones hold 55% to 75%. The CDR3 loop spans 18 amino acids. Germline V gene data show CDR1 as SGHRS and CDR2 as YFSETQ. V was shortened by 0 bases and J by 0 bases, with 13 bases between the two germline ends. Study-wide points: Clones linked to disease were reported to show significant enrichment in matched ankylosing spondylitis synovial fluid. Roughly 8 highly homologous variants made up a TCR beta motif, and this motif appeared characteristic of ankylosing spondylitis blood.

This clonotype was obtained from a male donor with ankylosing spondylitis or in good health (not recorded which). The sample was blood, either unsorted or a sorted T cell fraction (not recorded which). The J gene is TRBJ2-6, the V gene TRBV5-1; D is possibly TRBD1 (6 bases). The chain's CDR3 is CASSLGWTELSGANVLTF. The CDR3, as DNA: TGCGCCAGCAGCTTGGGATGGACAGAGCTCTCTGGGGCCAACGTCCTGACTTTC.